Listed below are T cell receptor beta chains from one sample, sequenced in a study of blood T cell repertoires in COVID-19. Sequencing used immunoSEQ multiplex PCR; TCRdb keeps in-frame clones, though not all of them. The sample comprises tens of thousands of clones, over 80% of which are singletons, and around 20% rests with the top ten. The sample consisted of peripheral blood. These receptors came from a human donor in a cohort sampled during active COVID-19. Each CDR3 is given with its conserved first and last residue. A D gene is named only where the DNA matches it firmly. Some rows mark clone size as missing; the rest say once, few, many or name a class of expanded clone.

V	J	size	D	DNA	CDR3
TRBV21-1	TRBJ2-1	.	.	TGTGCCAGCAGCAAACGGGGCGGGAGCAATGAGCAGTTCTTC	CASSKRGGSNEQFF
TRBV5-6	TRBJ2-3	.	TRBD1	TGTGCCAGCAGCTGGGACAGGGATACGCAGTATTTT	CASSWDRDTQYF
TRBV18	TRBJ1-2	once	TRBD1	TGTGCCAGCTCACCACCTTTGACAGGGTATGGCTACACCTTC	CASSPPLTGYGYTF
TRBV19	TRBJ1-1	.	.	TGTGCCAGTAGTATCGTGACAGCAACCTTGAACACTGAAGCTTTCTTT	CASSIVTATLNTEAFF
TRBV4-2	TRBJ2-1	.	.	TGTGCCAGCAGCCAGATGAACCAGGGGCAGTTCTTC	CASSQMNQGQFF
TRBV30	TRBJ2-7	.	TRBD1	TGTGCCTGGGGGAGCCGTACAGGGGGCTTGGACGAGCAGTACTTC	CAWGSRTGGLDEQYF
TRBV3-1/TRBV3-2	TRBJ1-4	.	.	TGTGCCAGCAGCCAAGACTCGGGAGCTAATGAAAAACTGTTTTTT	CASSQDSGANEKLFF
TRBV30	TRBJ1-5	.	.	TGTGCCTGGAATCCGGGAGGGCCGGGTCAGCCCCAGCATTTT	CAWNPGGPGQPQHF
TRBV12-3/TRBV12-4	TRBJ1-1	.	.	TGTGCCAGCAGTAAGCAGGGTGGTACTGAAGCTTTCTTT	CASSKQGGTEAFF
TRBV3-1/TRBV3-2	TRBJ1-4	.	.	TGTGCCAGCAGCCAAGTACCGGGCAGGGGTGGAGAAAAACTGTTTTTT	CASSQVPGRGGEKLFF
TRBV12-3/TRBV12-4	TRBJ2-7	.	.	TGTGCCAGCCCACAGGGTGGATGCGAGCAGTACTTC	CASPQGGCEQYF
TRBV7-2	TRBJ2-7	.	TRBD1	TGTGCCAGCAGCTTAGTTGGGACAGGGGGGGTTACGGAGCAGTACTTC	CASSLVGTGGVTEQYF
TRBV3-1/TRBV3-2	TRBJ2-7	.	.	TGTGCCAGCAGCTTTCAGGGCTGGACCTACGAGCAGTACTTC	CASSFQGWTYEQYF
TRBV5-6	TRBJ1-4	.	.	TGTGCCAGCAGCAGTTCCTTACAGGGCCATAATGAAAAACTGTTTTTT	CASSSSLQGHNEKLFF
TRBV11-3	TRBJ2-2	.	.	TGTGCCAGCAGCCGGGGGATCGGCACCGGGGAGCTGTTTTTT	CASSRGIGTGELFF
TRBV2	TRBJ1-2	.	TRBD1	TGTGCCAGCAGAAGGGACAGGTGGGGGTACTATGGCTACACCTTC	CASRRDRWGYYGYTF
TRBV13	TRBJ1-3	.	TRBD1	TGTGCCAGCAGCTTAGGCCTCGGGACAGGGGATGGAAACACCATATATTTT	CASSLGLGTGDGNTIYF
TRBV10-2	TRBJ2-7	.	.	TGCGCCACCTCCACGACAGGCCCCTACTACGAGCAGTACTTC	CATSTTGPYYEQYF